This is a list of T cell receptor beta chains from one sample in a study of vaccination effects on CD4 cells after COVID-19. Their cognate antigens are unknown. Profiled with immunoSEQ multiplex PCR; TCRdb holds only in-frame clones, not every one. The profile shows some 23,000 clones, around 70% of them singletons. This specimen consisted of CD4+ T cells from PBMCs cultured with SARS-CoV-2 spike peptides, obtained after COVID-19 vaccination. These receptors were collected from a human donor who received a COVID-19 vaccine. The CDR3 runs from the conserved cysteine through the conserved F or W. D genes are given only for firm matches. Part of the rows lack a size; the others show once, few, many or a class for expanded clones.

NA,NA,TRBV24-1,TRBJ1-2,TGTGCCGCAGGGGCCTCGGTTGGCTACACCTTC,CAAGASVGYTF
NA,NA,TRBV7-9,TRBJ1-1,TGTGCCAGCAGCTTAGGTACGGTGTACACTGAAGCTTTCTTT,CASSLGTVYTEAFF
few,NA,TRBV20-1,TRBJ2-1,TGCAGTGCTACAGGCGCCAATGAGCAGTTCTTC,CSATGANEQFF
NA,NA,TRBV5-1,TRBJ1-2,TGCGCCAGCAGCTTGGCCGGGGAGACAGCGTATGGCTACACCTTC,CASSLAGETAYGYTF
NA,NA,TRBV12-3/TRBV12-4,TRBJ1-5,TGTGCCAGCAGTTTAGAAAGAAATCAGCCCCAGCATTTT,CASSLERNQPQHF
NA,NA,TRBV7-9,TRBJ2-5,TGTGCCAGCAGCGAGAGCTGGGAGGTCGGGGAGACCCAGTACTTC,CASSESWEVGETQYF
NA,NA,TRBV7-9,TRBJ1-2,TGTGCCAGCAGTTACACCAGGGATGGCTACACCTTC,CASSYTRDGYTF
NA,TRBD2,TRBV25-1,TRBJ2-7,TGTGCCAGCAGTGACGTGGGACTAGCGGGGGACGAGCAGTACTTC,CASSDVGLAGDEQYF
NA,NA,TRBV3-1/TRBV3-2,TRBJ1-2,TGTGCCAGCAGCCAAGGTGGGCGGATCTATGGCTACACCTTC,CASSQGGRIYGYTF
NA,TRBD2,TRBV7-6,TRBJ2-1,TGTGCCAGCAGCTTAGCGGGGCGGGAGTCCCGAAGGAATGAGCAGTTCTTC,CASSLAGRESRRNEQFF
few,NA,TRBV11-2,TRBJ1-2,TGTGCCAGCAGCGTCCGGGACGGTAGTGGCTACACCTTC,CASSVRDGSGYTF
few,NA,TRBV4-1,TRBJ1-2,TGCGCCAGCAGCCAAGAGGGGGGAGAGAAGAACTATGGCTACACCTTC,CASSQEGGEKNYGYTF
NA,TRBD1,TRBV3-1/TRBV3-2,TRBJ2-3,TGTGCCAGCAGTCGGGACAGACGAACAGATACGCAGTATTTT,CASSRDRRTDTQYF
NA,NA,TRBV6-4,TRBJ2-7,TGTGCCAGCAGTGACTCGAGCCAGGTCTACGAGCAGTACTTC,CASSDSSQVYEQYF
once,NA,TRBV7-9,TRBJ2-1,TGTGCCAGCAGCTTAGCGCGGAGCGGGCGAAACAATGAGCAGTTCTTC,CASSLARSGRNNEQFF
NA,NA,TRBV2,TRBJ1-5,TGTGCCAGCAGCCTTGAGCTGGGCTATCAGCCCCAGCATTTT,CASSLELGYQPQHF
medium-sized,NA,TRBV5-1,TRBJ2-5,TGCGCCAGCAGCTTGGCTGGGGGTGTGCAAGAGACCCAGTACTTC,CASSLAGGVQETQYF
few,TRBD2,TRBV19,TRBJ2-4,TGTGCCAGTAGTCCACTAGCGGGGGGTTCTTTGGCCAAAAACATTCAGTACTTC,CASSPLAGGSLAKNIQYF
NA,TRBD1,TRBV6-5,TRBJ2-2,TGTGCCAGCAGCAGAGGACAGGGAGGTGGCGGGGAGCTGTTTTTT,CASSRGQGGGGELFF
NA,TRBD1,TRBV4-1,TRBJ2-7,TGCGCCAGCAGCCCCTGGACAGGGGTTAGCAACGAGCAGTACTTC,CASSPWTGVSNEQYF
NA,NA,TRBV7-9,TRBJ1-2,TGTGCCAGCAGCTTATCGAGGACAGAGCTCTATGGCTACACCTTC,CASSLSRTELYGYTF
NA,TRBD1,TRBV28,TRBJ1-1,TGTGCCAGCATGACAGGGGTGAACACTGAAGCTTTCTTT,CASMTGVNTEAFF
large,NA,TRBV20-1,TRBJ1-2,TGCAGTGCTAGTAGGGGCAGGGGAATGGATGGCTACACCTTC,CSASRGRGMDGYTF
once,NA,TRBV2,TRBJ1-2,TGTGCCAGCAGTGAAGTCAGAGATGGCTACACCTTC,CASSEVRDGYTF
NA,NA,TRBV4-1,TRBJ1-2,TGCGCCAGCAGCCAGGGACGGAGCTATGGCTACACCTTC,CASSQGRSYGYTF
few,TRBD1,TRBV10-3,TRBJ1-1,TGTGCCATCAGTGAGTCGGGGACAGCGAACACTGAAGCTTTCTTT,CAISESGTANTEAFF
NA,NA,TRBV14,TRBJ1-5,TGTGCCAGCAGCCAATCTCCGGTGGGGGCCCCTTATAGCAATCAGCCCCAGCATTTT,CASSQSPVGAPYSNQPQHF
NA,TRBD1,TRBV7-6,TRBJ2-5,TGTGCCAGCAGCCAAACCGGGACAGGGGATATAACCCAGTACTTC,CASSQTGTGDITQYF
NA,NA,TRBV29-1,TRBJ1-2,TGCAGCGTTGGGGGGGGGATAGGGTATGGCTACACCTTC,CSVGGGIGYGYTF
NA,NA,TRBV21-1,TRBJ1-3,TGTGCCAGCAGCAAAGCTAGGGGAGGCTCTGGAAACACCATATATTTT,CASSKARGGSGNTIYF
NA,NA,TRBV5-4,TRBJ1-3,TGTGCCAGCAGCTTGGAGTCCGTCCTCTCTGGAAACACCATATATTTT,CASSLESVLSGNTIYF
NA,TRBD1,TRBV5-4,TRBJ1-3,TGTGCCAGCAGCCAGGGGGATTCTGGAAACACCATATATTTT,CASSQGDSGNTIYF
NA,NA,TRBV10-3,TRBJ1-3,TGTGCCATCAGTGTCCTTGGACAGTCTTCTGGAAACACCATATATTTT,CAISVLGQSSGNTIYF
NA,NA,TRBV19,TRBJ1-2,TGTGCCAGTAGTATAAACCGCGGGACGGTGAACTATGGCTACACCTTC,CASSINRGTVNYGYTF
NA,TRBD1,TRBV15,TRBJ2-7,TGTGCCACCAGCAAAGACAGGGGACCCTACGAGCAGTACTTC,CATSKDRGPYEQYF
NA,TRBD2,TRBV7-2,TRBJ2-1,TGTGCCAGCAGCTCAACCGGGACTAACTACAATGAGCAGTTCTTC,CASSSTGTNYNEQFF
few,NA,TRBV5-1,TRBJ1-2,TGCGCCAGCAAGTCAGGGAACTATGGCTACACCTTC,CASKSGNYGYTF
NA,TRBD2,TRBV25-1,TRBJ2-7,TGTGCCAGCAGTGGACTAGCCGCCCGGCAATGGTACGAGCAGTACTTC,CASSGLAARQWYEQYF
NA,TRBD1,TRBV10-3,TRBJ1-1,TGTGCCATCGTCGGACAGGAGGGCACTGAAGCTTTCTTT,CAIVGQEGTEAFF
few,NA,TRBV29-1,TRBJ1-5,TGCAGCGTTAATTTCCAGGATAGCAATCAGCCCCAGCATTTT,CSVNFQDSNQPQHF
NA,NA,TRBV11-3,TRBJ2-1,TGTGCCAGCAGCTTAACCGGTAACAATGAGCAGTTCTTC,CASSLTGNNEQFF
NA,TRBD2,TRBV11-3,TRBJ2-5,TGTGCCAGCAGCTTAGGTTTACTAGCGGGGGAGACCCAGTACTTC,CASSLGLLAGETQYF
NA,NA,TRBV19,TRBJ1-5,TGTGCCAGTAGTATAGATCAGACAGTCAATCAGCCCCAGCATTTT,CASSIDQTVNQPQHF
NA,NA,TRBV5-1,TRBJ2-7,TGCGCCAGCAGCTTGGGGACAACCTCCTACGAGCAGTACTTC,CASSLGTTSYEQYF
NA,TRBD1,TRBV14,TRBJ2-7,TGTGCCAGCAGCCAACCACAGGGGCGTGGGGACGAGCAGTACTTC,CASSQPQGRGDEQYF
NA,NA,TRBV3-1/TRBV3-2,TRBJ2-5,TGTGCCAGCAGCCAAGATGGCAGAAGGGAGACCCAGTACTTC,CASSQDGRRETQYF
NA,NA,TRBV5-8,TRBJ1-3,TGTGCCAGCAGCTTGGGGGTGTCGGGGAATACTGGAAACACCATATATTTT,CASSLGVSGNTGNTIYF
NA,NA,TRBV30,TRBJ1-1,TGTGCCTGGAGTGATACCGGGGCTGGAGGTTTCTTT,CAWSDTGAGGFF
NA,NA,TRBV3-1/TRBV3-2,TRBJ2-7,TGTGCCAGCAGCCAAGAAGGTAGCTCCTACGAGCAGTACTTC,CASSQEGSSYEQYF
NA,NA,TRBV6-5,TRBJ2-7,TGTGCCAGCAGTTACACTCGAACAGAGACCTACGAGCAGTACTTC,CASSYTRTETYEQYF
NA,NA,TRBV23-1,TRBJ1-2,TGCGCCAGCAGTCTCTGGGCGGGGCGGAGGGATGGCTACACCTTC,CASSLWAGRRDGYTF
once,NA,TRBV3-1/TRBV3-2,TRBJ2-6,TGTGCCACTACCTTCTCTGGGGCCAACGTCCTGACTTTC,CATTFSGANVLTF
NA,TRBD1,TRBV6-5,TRBJ1-1,TGTGCCAGCAGTAGGACAGGGGCGGACGCGTCGGCTTTCTTT,CASSRTGADASAFF
few,NA,TRBV5-6,TRBJ1-1,TGTGCCAGCAGCCTGCTATTAGGCAGGCCCCATTCGAACACTGAAGCTTTCTTT,CASSLLLGRPHSNTEAFF
NA,NA,TRBV3-1/TRBV3-2,TRBJ2-5,TGTGCCAGCAGCCCTGATCACCCCGAAGGGGAGACCCAGTACTTC,CASSPDHPEGETQYF
once,NA,TRBV5-1,TRBJ2-1,TGCGCCAGCAGCTTGGCCCCCGGGGGAGGCCCCTACAATGAGCAGTTCTTC,CASSLAPGGGPYNEQFF
NA,NA,TRBV6-1,TRBJ2-7,TGTGCCAGCAGTGAAGCCCTGATGGCGACTAGTCCCTTCTACGAGCAGTACTTC,CASSEALMATSPFYEQYF
NA,NA,TRBV11-3,TRBJ2-3,TGTGCCAGCAGCTTAGGAGGTTTAAGCACAGATACGCAGTATTTT,CASSLGGLSTDTQYF